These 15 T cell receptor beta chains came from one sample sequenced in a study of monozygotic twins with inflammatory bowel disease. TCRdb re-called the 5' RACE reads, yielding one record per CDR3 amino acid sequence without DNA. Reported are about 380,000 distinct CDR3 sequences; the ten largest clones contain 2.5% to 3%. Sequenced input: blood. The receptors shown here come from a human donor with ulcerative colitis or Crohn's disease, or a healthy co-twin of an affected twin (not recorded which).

Here the CDR3 reads CASSLDGGSNEQFF. The V call is TRBV11-1, the J call TRBJ2-1; there is no DNA to check the TCRdb D call of TRBD1. This CDR3 contains 14 residues. Germline CDR1 is SGHAT and CDR2 is FQDESV (reference sequence).

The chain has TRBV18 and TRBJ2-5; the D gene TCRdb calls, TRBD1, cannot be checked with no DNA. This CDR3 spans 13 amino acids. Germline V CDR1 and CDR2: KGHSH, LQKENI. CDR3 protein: CASLRGAQETQYF. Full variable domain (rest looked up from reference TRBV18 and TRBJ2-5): NAGVMQNPRHLVRRRGQEARLRCSPMKGHSHVYWYRQLPEEGLKFMVYLQKENIIDESGMPKERFSAEFPKEGPSILRIQQVVRGDSAAYFCASLRGAQETQYFGPGTRLLVL.

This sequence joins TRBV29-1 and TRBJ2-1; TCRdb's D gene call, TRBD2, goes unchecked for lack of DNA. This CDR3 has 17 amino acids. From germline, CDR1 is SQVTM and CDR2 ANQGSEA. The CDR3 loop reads CSVAHGGLAGTYNEQFF.

The CDR3 here is CSVVQGITEAFF. This rearrangement joins TRBV29-1 to TRBJ1-1; TCRdb selects TRBD1, and the lack of DNA leaves this call unchecked. The CDR3 consists of 12 residues. Looked up from germline, CDR1 is SQVTM and CDR2 is ANQGSEA.

CDR3 protein: CASSGDRGNEQFF. The rearrangement joins TRBV9 to TRBJ2-1; with no DNA, the TCRdb D assignment of TRBD1 cannot be verified. The CDR3 has 13 residues. The germline CDR1 and CDR2 sequences are SGDLS and YYNGEE.

CDR3 region: CASSLVGASKGYNEQFF. The chain has TRBV5-1 and TRBJ2-1; lacking DNA, the TRBD1 call made by TCRdb goes unchecked. Germline V lookup: CDR1 SGHRS, CDR2 YFSETQ. This CDR3 region has 17 residues.

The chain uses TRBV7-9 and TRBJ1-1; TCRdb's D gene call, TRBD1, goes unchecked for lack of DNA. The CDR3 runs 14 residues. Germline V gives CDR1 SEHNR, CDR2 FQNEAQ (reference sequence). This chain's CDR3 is CASSLDRANTEAFF.

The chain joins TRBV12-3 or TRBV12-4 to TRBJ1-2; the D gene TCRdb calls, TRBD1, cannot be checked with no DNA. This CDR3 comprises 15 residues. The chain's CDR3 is CASSPRRDPPYGYTF.

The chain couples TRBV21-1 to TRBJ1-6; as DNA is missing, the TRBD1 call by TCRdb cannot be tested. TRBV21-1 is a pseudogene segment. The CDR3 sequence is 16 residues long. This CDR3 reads CASSPQGAQYNSPLHF.

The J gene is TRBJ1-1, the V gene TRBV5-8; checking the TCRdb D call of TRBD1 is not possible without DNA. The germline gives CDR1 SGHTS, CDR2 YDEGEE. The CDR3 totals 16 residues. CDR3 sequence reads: CASSLGTGARGTEAFF.

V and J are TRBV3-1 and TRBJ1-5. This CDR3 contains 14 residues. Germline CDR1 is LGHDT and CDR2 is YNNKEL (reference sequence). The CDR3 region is CASSQYTDNQPQHF.

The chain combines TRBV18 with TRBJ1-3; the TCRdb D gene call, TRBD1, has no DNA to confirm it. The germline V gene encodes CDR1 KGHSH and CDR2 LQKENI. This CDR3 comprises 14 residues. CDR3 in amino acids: CASSPQGAGNTIYF. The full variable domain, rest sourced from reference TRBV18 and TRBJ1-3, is NAGVMQNPRHLVRRRGQEARLRCSPMKGHSHVYWYRQLPEEGLKFMVYLQKENIIDESGMPKERFSAEFPKEGPSILRIQQVVRGDSAAYFCASSPQGAGNTIYFGEGSWLTVV.

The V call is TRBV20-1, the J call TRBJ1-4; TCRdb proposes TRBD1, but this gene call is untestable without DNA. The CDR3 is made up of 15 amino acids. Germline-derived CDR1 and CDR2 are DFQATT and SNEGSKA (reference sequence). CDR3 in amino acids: CSARSVGKTGEKLFF.

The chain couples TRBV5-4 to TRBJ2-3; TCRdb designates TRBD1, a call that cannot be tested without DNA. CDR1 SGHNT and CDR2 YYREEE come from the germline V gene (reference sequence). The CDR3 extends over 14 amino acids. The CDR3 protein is CASSLAPGADTQYF. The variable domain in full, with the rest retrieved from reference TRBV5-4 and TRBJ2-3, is ETGVTQSPTHLIKTRGQQVTLRCSSQSGHNTVSWYQQALGQGPQFIFQYYREEENGRGNFPPRFSGLQFPNYSSELNVNALELDDSALYLCASSLAPGADTQYFGPGTRLTVL.

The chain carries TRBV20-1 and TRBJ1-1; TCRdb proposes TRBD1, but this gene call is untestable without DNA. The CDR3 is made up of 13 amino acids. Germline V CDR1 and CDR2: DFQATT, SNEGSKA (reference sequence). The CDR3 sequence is CSADRGQALKAFF.